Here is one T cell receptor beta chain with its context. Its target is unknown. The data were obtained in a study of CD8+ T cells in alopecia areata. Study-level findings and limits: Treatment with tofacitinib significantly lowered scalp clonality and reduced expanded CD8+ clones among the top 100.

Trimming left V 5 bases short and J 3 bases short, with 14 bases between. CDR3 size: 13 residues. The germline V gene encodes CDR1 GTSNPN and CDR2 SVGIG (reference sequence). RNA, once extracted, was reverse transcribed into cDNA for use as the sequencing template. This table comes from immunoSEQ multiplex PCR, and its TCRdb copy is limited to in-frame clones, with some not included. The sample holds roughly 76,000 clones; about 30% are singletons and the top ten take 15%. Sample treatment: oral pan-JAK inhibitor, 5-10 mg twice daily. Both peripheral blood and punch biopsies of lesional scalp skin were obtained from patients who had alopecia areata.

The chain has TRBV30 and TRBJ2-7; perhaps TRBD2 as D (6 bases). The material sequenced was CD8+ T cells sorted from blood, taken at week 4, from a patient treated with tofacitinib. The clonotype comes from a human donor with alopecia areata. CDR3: CAWARESGYEQYF. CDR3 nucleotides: TGTGCCTGGGCCCGGGAGTCGGGCTACGAGCAGTACTTC.